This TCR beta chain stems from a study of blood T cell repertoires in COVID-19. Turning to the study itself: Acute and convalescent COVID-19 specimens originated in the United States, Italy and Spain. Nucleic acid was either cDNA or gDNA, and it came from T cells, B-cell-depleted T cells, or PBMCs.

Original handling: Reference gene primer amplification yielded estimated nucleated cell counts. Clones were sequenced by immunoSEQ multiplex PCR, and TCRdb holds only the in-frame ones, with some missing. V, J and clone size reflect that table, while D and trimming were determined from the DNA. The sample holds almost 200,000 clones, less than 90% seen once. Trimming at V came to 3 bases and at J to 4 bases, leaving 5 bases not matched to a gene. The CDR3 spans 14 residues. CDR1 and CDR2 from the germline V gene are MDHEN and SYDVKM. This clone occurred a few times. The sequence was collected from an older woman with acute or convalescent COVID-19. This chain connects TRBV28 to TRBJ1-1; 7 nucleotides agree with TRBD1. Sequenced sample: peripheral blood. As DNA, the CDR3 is TGTGCCAGCAGTTTGGGTCACAGGGGCACTGAAGCTTTCTTT. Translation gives CASSLGHRGTEAFF.